The 26 T cell receptor beta chains in this list originate from one sample, sequenced in a study of T cells after yellow fever vaccination. TCRdb passed the 5' RACE reads through MiXCR, listing each CDR3 protein once. The sample includes a few hundred thousand distinct CDR3 sequences, about a sixth seen only once; the top ten take roughly 17%. Sequencing used PBMCs, obtained 5 days after the first yellow fever vaccination. Receptor source: a young man who received the YFV17D yellow fever vaccine.

This clonotype turned up a few times. This chain links TRBV18 with TRBJ2-1; D is perhaps TRBD1 (5 bases). V was cut by 6 bases and J by 5 bases, with 14 bases left in between. The CDR3 covers 14 residues. The germline gives CDR1 KGHSH, CDR2 LQKENI. The CDR3 loop is CASSPQGWDNEQFF. As DNA, the CDR3 is TGTGCCAGCTCCCCCCAGGGTTGGGACAATGAGCAGTTCTTC.

This rearrangement joins TRBV9 to TRBJ1-1; no reliable D call. Trimming stripped 2 bases from V and 4 bases from J, with 12 bases between. Per the germline V gene, CDR1 is SGDLS and CDR2 is YYNGEE. CDR3 length: 14 amino acids. The DNA of the CDR3 is TGTGCCAGCAGCGTTTATCACTCTGGCACTGAAGCTTTCTTT. Translating it yields CASSVYHSGTEAFF.

At least ten counts were recorded for this clonotype. The rearrangement joins TRBV5-1 to TRBJ1-5; D is ambiguous. The V and J ends lost 4 bases and 1 base respectively, with 9 bases between them. Germline CDR1 reads SGHRS; CDR2 reads YFSETQ. CDR3 length: 14 amino acids. In DNA, the CDR3 is TGCGCCAGCAGCACCGGCTTGAGCAATCAGCCCCAGCATTTT. Amino acids: CASSTGLSNQPQHF.

The genes are TRBV7-9 and TRBJ2-1; D ambiguous. CDR3 length: 15 residues. From germline, CDR1 is SEHNR and CDR2 FQNEAQ (reference sequence). Trimming took 6 bases from V and 9 from J, leaving 21 bases between them. CDR3 sequence: CASSFRTPTRGEQFF. The CDR3 DNA is TGTGCCAGCAGTTTTCGGACCCCCACCCGCGGTGAGCAGTTCTTC.

This sequence joins TRBV5-6 and TRBJ2-2, with 11 positions matching TRBD1. The CDR3 loop spans 16 amino acids. CDR1 is SGHDT and CDR2 is YYEEEE in the germline V gene. Unmatched junction bases numbered 9, after V lost 9 bases and J lost 2 bases. CDR3 coding DNA: TGTGCCACCGGACAGGGGGCGAGGATTAACACCGGGGAGCTGTTTTTT. This sequence encodes CATGQGARINTGELFF.

The rearrangement links TRBV24-1 to TRBJ2-3, with D uncertain. Trimming pared 1 base from V and 3 bases from J, leaving 10 bases between. The CDR3 is 15 amino acids. In germline, CDR1 is KGHDR, CDR2 SFDVKD. The CDR3 bases are TGTGCCACCAGTGATTTCGGGCTGGGGACAGATACGCAGTATTTT. The encoded protein is CATSDFGLGTDTQYF.

The chain links TRBV9 to TRBJ1-2, with 12 bases lining up with TRBD1. The length of the CDR3 is 15 residues. V dropped 3 bases and J dropped 7; count of bases not matched to a gene: 7. In germline, CDR1 is SGDLS, CDR2 YYNGEE. Here the CDR3 reads CASSAAGTGGFGYTF. CDR3 coding DNA: TGTGCCAGCAGCGCAGCCGGGACAGGGGGCTTTGGCTACACCTTC.

This clonotype was detected a few times. V usage is TRBV19 and J usage is TRBJ1-2, with 7 bases identical to TRBD1. CDR1 is LNHDA, CDR2 SQIVND, per germline (reference sequence). V trimming: 5 bases; J trimming: 1 base; junction bases outside the gene matches: 4. The CDR3 has 14 amino acids. CDR3: CASSRQGFNYGYTF. CDR3 DNA: TGTGCCAGTAGTCGACAGGGTTTTAACTATGGCTACACCTTC.

The table lists this clonotype with a few counts. The DNA for the CDR3 is TGTGCCAGCAGCCCCGGGACAGGGGGCCAAGCGCAGTATTTT. This sequence encodes CASSPGTGGQAQYF. The chain uses TRBV7-6 and TRBJ2-3; 12 bases are shared with TRBD1. The germline V gene encodes CDR1 SGHVS and CDR2 FNYEAQ. V lost 5 bases and J lost 10; bases outside the gene matches: 7. The CDR3 extends over 14 amino acids. Drawing the rest from reference TRBV7-6 and TRBJ2-3, the complete variable domain is GAGVSQSPRYKVTKRGQDVALRCDPISGHVSLYWYRQALGQGPEFLTYFNYEAQQDKSGLPNDRFSAERPEGSISTLTIQRTEQRDSAMYRCASSPGTGGQAQYFGPGTRLTVL.

J is TRBJ1-2 and V is TRBV5-4; 8 positions match TRBD1. The CDR3 has 14 amino acids. V trimming: 4 bases; J trimming: 5 bases; junction bases outside the gene matches: 7. Germline CDR1 SGHNT, CDR2 YYREEE (reference sequence). CDR3 DNA: TGTGCCAGCAGCGGGGACAGGAGGAGTTATGGCTACACCTTC. Translation gives CASSGDRRSYGYTF. Variable domain in full (rest from reference TRBV5-4 and TRBJ1-2): ETGVTQSPTHLIKTRGQQVTLRCSSQSGHNTVSWYQQALGQGPQFIFQYYREEENGRGNFPPRFSGLQFPNYSSELNVNALELDDSALYLCASSGDRRSYGYTFGSGTRLTVV.

V gene TRBV4-1 combines with J gene TRBJ2-5, with a possible D match to TRBD2 (7 bases). The germline CDR1 and CDR2 sequences are MGHRA and YSYEKL. V shed 1 base and J shed 5 bases, with 20 bases lying between them. The CDR3 has 17 residues. The CDR3: CASSQGGGRGALETQYF. The CDR3 coding sequence is TGCGCCAGCAGCCAAGGGGGGGGCCGGGGAGCACTCGAGACCCAGTACTTC.

The chain is built from TRBV19 and TRBJ2-5, with D possibly being TRBD2 (5 bases). The V end was cut by 3 bases, the J end by 5 bases, with 19 bases between. This CDR3 region has 16 residues. Germline V gene data show CDR1 as LNHDA and CDR2 as SQIVND (reference sequence). The CDR3 DNA follows: TGTGCCAGTAGTATGTGGGGAAGAGAGGGTACGGAGACCCAGTACTTC. As protein: CASSMWGREGTETQYF.

This clonotype was counted between two and nine times. This chain connects TRBV20-1 to TRBJ2-5; 8 bases align to TRBD2. This CDR3 is 14 amino acids long. V shed 3 bases and J 5 bases; nucleotides not matched to a gene: 8. Germline V lookup: CDR1 DFQATT, CDR2 SNEGSKA (reference sequence). CDR3 DNA sequence: TGCAGTGCTAGGGGGACTAGGGGTCAGGAGACCCAGTACTTC. Its translation is CSARGTRGQETQYF.

This clonotype was found a few times. The V gene is TRBV7-9, the J gene TRBJ1-1, with D hard to call. With 3 bases removed from V and 4 bases from J, the gap between germline ends came to 12 bases. This CDR3 is 14 amino acids long. CDR1 and CDR2 from the germline V gene are SEHNR and FQNEAQ (reference sequence). For the CDR3, the DNA is TGTGCCAGCAGCTTTGGGGATCGGGCCACTGAAGCTTTCTTT. As protein: CASSFGDRATEAFF.

The chain links TRBV12-3 or TRBV12-4 to TRBJ2-1, with TRBD2 matching over 9 bases. The CDR3 extends over 17 amino acids. V gave up 4 bases and J gave up 3 bases; unmatched junction bases: 10. The CDR3 region has the DNA TGTGCCAGCAGTTCCGCAGGGGCGGGGGGGTTCTACAATGAGCAGTTCTTC. It is translated as CASSSAGAGGFYNEQFF.

This clonotype was seen only a few times. The V and J genes are TRBV5-1 and TRBJ1-1, with TRBD1 matching 10 bases. Germline V gene sequence: CDR1 SGHRS, CDR2 YFSETQ. This CDR3 region has 13 residues. J gave up 9 bases and V 6 bases, and 8 bases lay outside the gene matches. The CDR3, as DNA: TGCGCCAGCACTTTGGGGACAGGGGCTCAAGCTTTCTTT. It specifies CASTLGTGAQAFF.

The rearrangement joins TRBV5-1 to TRBJ2-1; possibly TRBD2 for D (6 bases). Germline assignment: CDR1 SGHRS and CDR2 YFSETQ. With 1 base removed from V and 8 bases from J, the gap between germline ends came to 13 bases. The CDR3 runs to 14 residues. The CDR3 DNA follows: TGCGCCAGCAGCTTGTCGCTAGCGTGGGATGAGCAGTTCTTC. Protein: CASSLSLAWDEQFF.

A few counts support this clonotype. This chain links TRBV5-1 with TRBJ2-1, with D maybe TRBD1 (6 bases). Germline V gene sequence: CDR1 SGHRS, CDR2 YFSETQ. The CDR3 has 11 amino acids. V was pared by 3 bases and J by 9 bases, with 7 bases between. This chain's CDR3 is CASSSGVEQFF. CDR3 in DNA: TGCGCCAGCAGCTCAGGGGTTGAGCAGTTCTTC. The full variable domain, rest sourced from reference TRBV5-1 and TRBJ2-1, is KAGVTQTPRYLIKTRGQQVTLSCSPISGHRSVSWYQQTPGQGLQFLFEYFSETQRNKGNFPGRFSGRQFSNSRSEMNVSTLELGDSALYLCASSSGVEQFFGPGTRLTVL.

This clonotype was counted a few times. The chain uses TRBV18 and TRBJ1-1, with D possibly matching TRBD1 (6 bases). CDR3 length: 16 residues. Looked up from germline, CDR1 is KGHSH and CDR2 is LQKENI. Trimming stripped 1 base from V and 2 bases from J, with 14 bases between. The CDR3 loop reads CASSPQTQGTNTEAFF. Here the CDR3 DNA reads TGTGCCAGCTCACCACAAACACAGGGAACTAACACTGAAGCTTTCTTT. Full variable domain (outside the CDR3, taken from reference TRBV18 and TRBJ1-1): NAGVMQNPRHLVRRRGQEARLRCSPMKGHSHVYWYRQLPEEGLKFMVYLQKENIIDESGMPKERFSAEFPKEGPSILRIQQVVRGDSAAYFCASSPQTQGTNTEAFFGQGTRLTVV.

The chain uses TRBV6-2 or TRBV6-3 and TRBJ2-7; D remains unclear. This CDR3 contains 11 residues. The germline CDR1 and CDR2 sequences are MNHEY and SVGEGT. Trimming pared 2 bases from V and 7 bases from J, leaving 6 bases between. The CDR3 protein is CASSYGVEQYF. The DNA for the CDR3 is TGTGCCAGCAGTTACGGTGTAGAGCAGTACTTC.

The chain joins TRBV7-2 to TRBJ1-5, with D maybe TRBD1 (5 bases). V dropped 3 bases and J dropped 6 bases, with 6 bases sitting between them. The CDR3 extends over 12 amino acids. Per germline, CDR1 SGHTA and CDR2 FQGNSA. The DNA for the CDR3 is TGTGCCAGCAGCTTCAGGGCTCAGCCCCAGCATTTT. This gives the protein CASSFRAQPQHF.

This clonotype was detected only a few times. This chain joins TRBV5-1 and TRBJ2-2; D not resolved. The ends were cut back, 4 bases at V and 4 bases at J, with 20 bases in the middle. The CDR3 consists of 17 residues. Per germline, CDR1 SGHRS and CDR2 YFSETQ. The CDR3 DNA sequence: TGCGCCAGCAGCGCTGGCCCCCCCGTCTTGGTCACCGGGGAGCTGTTTTTT. This codes for CASSAGPPVLVTGELFF.

This clonotype appeared many times. The rearrangement joins TRBV6-5 to TRBJ2-3, with a weak D call TRBD2 (5 bases). V was clipped by 7 bases and J by 5 bases, with 13 bases between them. The V gene's germline CDR1 is MNHEY and CDR2 SVGAGI. The CDR3 consists of 13 residues. CDR3: CASTGGSLDTQYF. The CDR3 DNA follows: TGTGCCAGCACCGGAGGTTCATTAGATACGCAGTATTTT.

This clonotype occurred a few times. J is TRBJ1-1 and V is TRBV7-3; D possibly corresponds to TRBD1 (6 bases). Germline V gives CDR1 SGHTA, CDR2 FQGTGA. V was shortened by 2 bases and J by 2 bases, with 9 bases between the two germline ends. This CDR3 has 14 residues. The CDR3 loop is CASSLSGVNTEAFF. CDR3 sequence (DNA): TGTGCCAGCAGCTTATCAGGGGTTAACACTGAAGCTTTCTTT.

This clonotype has a handful of counts. This chain connects TRBV5-1 to TRBJ2-1; D unresolved. The germline gives CDR1 SGHRS, CDR2 YFSETQ. This CDR3 has 14 residues. Between the trimmed V and J ends, which lost 4 bases and 8 bases, there was a span of 16 bases. The CDR3 DNA is TGCGCCAGCAGCCCGCTCAAGGCGTCTCATGAGCAGTTCTTC. Translation: CASSPLKASHEQFF.

The rearrangement joins TRBV5-1 to TRBJ1-1, with D tentatively TRBD1 (6 bases). The ends were cut back, 5 bases at V and 0 bases at J, with 11 bases in the middle. This CDR3 comprises 14 residues. Germline assignment: CDR1 SGHRS and CDR2 YFSETQ. The CDR3 sequence is CASRGGGLNTEAFF. The CDR3 region has the DNA TGCGCCAGCAGGGGGGGGGGGCTGAACACTGAAGCTTTCTTT.